This TCR beta chain was sequenced during a study of T-cell reconstitution after alpha-beta-depleted transplantation in children. V lost 0 bases, J lost 5 bases, and 7 bases stayed unmatched. In germline, CDR1 is LGHDT, CDR2 YNNKEL (reference sequence). The CDR3 contains 17 residues. Unique molecular identifiers were incorporated during preparation of the TCRbeta library. TCRdb called the PCR reads again in MiXCR, with one record for every CDR3 protein. This sample has about 540,000 distinct CDR3 sequences; 15% to 20% occur once, and the top ten carry 2.5% to 4%. This sequence was found in a human donor who donated a stem cell graft to a child with acute lymphoblastic leukemia. Here the sequenced sample was PBMCs from the stem cell graft donor, taken from the stem cell graft. The rearrangement links TRBV3-1 to TRBJ2-1; 10 positions agree with TRBD2. The CDR3 bases are TGTGCCAGCAGCCAAGATCCGCTAGCGGGAGCCAACAATGAGCAGTTCTTC. Protein sequence: CASSQDPLAGANNEQFF.